This T cell receptor (beta chain) was profiled in a study of blood T cell repertoires in COVID-19. As for the study in general: Some COVID-19 samples were acute and others convalescent; all came from the United States, Italy and Spain.

Sequenced by immunoSEQ multiplex PCR; TCRdb stores in-frame clones only, minus some. Here the sample spans around 99,000 clones, roughly 83% being singletons. CDR1 and CDR2 from the germline V gene are SGDLS and YYNGEE. The V gene lost 1 base and the J gene lost 2 bases, with 15 bases spanning the gap. CDR3 length: 16 amino acids. The V and J genes are TRBV9 and TRBJ2-5; no clear D gene. Sequencing used peripheral blood. The receptor was derived from a human donor in a cohort sampled during active COVID-19. The CDR3 protein is CASSVSPLGPQETQYF. In DNA form, the CDR3 reads TGTGCCAGCAGCGTAAGCCCTCTTGGGCCGCAAGAGACCCAGTACTTC. The full variable domain, completed using reference TRBV9 and TRBJ2-5, is DSGVTQTPKHLITATGQRVTLRCSPRSGDLSVYWYQQSLDQGLQFLIQYYNGEERAKGNILERFSAQQFPDLHSELNLSSLELGDSALYFCASSVSPLGPQETQYFGPGTRLLVL.